The source of this TCR beta chain is a study of T cell responses to AZD1222 COVID-19 vaccine. Of note for this clone: Antigen: not known.

Findings of the study overall: After two AZD1222 doses, spike-specific TCR breadth and depth rose versus day 0. Regions left unmutated in variants are reportedly the target of nearly half of spike-specific TCRs. Without day 14 samples, only post-peak T cell repertoires were studied. Possibly, clonal diversity was underestimated; donors were largely white British and included more females.

Sequencing used immunoSEQ multiplex PCR; TCRdb keeps in-frame clones, though not all of them. The sample records about 140,000 clones, around 94% being singletons. V trimming: 1 base; J trimming: 5 bases; junction bases outside the gene matches: 9. CDR1 is SGHAT, CDR2 FQNNGV, per germline. CDR3 length: 16 amino acids. The clonotype comes from an adult who received the AZD1222 COVID-19 vaccine. This specimen consisted of peripheral blood, obtained 28 days after the second AZD1222 dose. This sequence joins TRBV11-2 and TRBJ2-5, with 8 nucleotides matching TRBD2. DNA for the CDR3: TGTGCCAGCAGCTTAGGAGGAGCGGGACTAGGGGAGACCCAGTACTTC. This sequence encodes CASSLGGAGLGETQYF.